The rows below give T cell receptor beta chains drawn from one sample of a study of molecular identifiers for immune sequencing clone quantification. Via MiXCR, TCRdb re-called the PCR reads, giving one row per CDR3 protein. The profile shows 85,000 to 120,000 distinct CDR3 sequences, around 30% of them singletons. The sequencing input was naive CD8+ T cells from blood, with Jurkat cell RNA spiked in. These receptors all come from a human donor in good health. Some libraries in this study had Jurkat cell RNA spiked in. CDR3s include the opening cysteine and the closing phenylalanine or tryptophan. The order of the fields is V gene, D gene, J gene, clone size, CDR3 DNA, CDR3 protein. A D gene is named only where the DNA matches it firmly. Where a row states a size, it is once, few, many or the class of an expanded clone; other rows omit it.

>TRBV5-6|TRBD1|TRBJ2-7|.
TGTGCCAGCAGCGCGAGGGACAGCTACGAGCAGTACTTC
CASSARDSYEQYF
>TRBV11-2|TRBD2|TRBJ2-3|few
TGTGCCAGCAGCCGTGGGATGACTGAACTAGCGGGAAGGGCAGATACGCAGTATTTT
CASSRGMTELAGRADTQYF
>TRBV7-9|.|TRBJ2-7|many
TGTGCCAGCAGCTCGGACTACTACGAGCAGTACTTC
CASSSDYYEQYF
>TRBV27|.|TRBJ2-2|.
TGTGCCAGCACCTTGGGGAGTAGACTGAACACCGGGGAGCTGATTTTT
CASTLGSRLNTGELIF
>TRBV9|TRBD2|TRBJ2-5|.
TGTGCCAGCAGCGTAGGGCCGGGAGCGGGAGAGCCCCAGTACTTC
CASSVGPGAGEPQYF
>TRBV4-2|.|TRBJ2-7|.
TGTGCCAGCAGCCAGGGTTCGGGGGTTGGCTCCTACGAGCAGTACTTC
CASSQGSGVGSYEQYF
>TRBV9|TRBD1|TRBJ2-7|few
TGTGCCAGCAGTTTAGGACAGGGCCTCTCCTACGAGCAGTACTTC
CASSLGQGLSYEQYF
>TRBV27|TRBD2|TRBJ2-3|.
TGTGCCAGCAGTATCCAACTAGCGGGACCCACAGATACGCAGTATTTT
CASSIQLAGPTDTQYF
>TRBV28|.|TRBJ1-1|.
TGTGCCAGCAGTTCATCCGGGACACAAACTGCGATCGAAGCTTTCTTT
CASSSSGTQTAIEAFF
>TRBV4-3|TRBD2|TRBJ2-7|.
TGCGCCAGCAGCCAAGATGGGCTAGCGGGTTCCTACGAGCAGTACTTC
CASSQDGLAGSYEQYF
>TRBV28|.|TRBJ1-3|.
TGTGCCAGCAGCCCACCGATCCGGGGTTCCACCAAATATTTT
CASSPPIRGSTKYF
>TRBV19|TRBD2|TRBJ2-2|.
TGTGCCAGTAGTATAGCGGGGGGGAACACCGGGGAGCTGTTTTTT
CASSIAGGNTGELFF
>TRBV6-5|TRBD2|TRBJ2-5|.
TGTGCCAGCAGTTTACTAGCGGGAGGGCCCCGGGGCCAAGAGACCCAGTACTTC
CASSLLAGGPRGQETQYF
>TRBV9|TRBD2|TRBJ2-7|.
TGTGCCAGCACCCCTTCAGCGGGAGTTTCCTACGAGCAGTACTTC
CASTPSAGVSYEQYF
>TRBV6-6|.|TRBJ2-7|few
TGTGCCAGCAGTAATGACGAAACCTACGAGCAGTACTTC
CASSNDETYEQYF
>TRBV12-3/TRBV12-4|.|TRBJ2-3|many
TGTGCCAGCAGTTCCTTGACCCCTAAGGCAGATACGCAGTATTTT
CASSSLTPKADTQYF
>TRBV29-1|.|TRBJ2-7|few
TGCAGCGTTGAGCTAGCCAGCTCCTACGAGCAGTACTTC
CSVELASSYEQYF
>TRBV19|.|TRBJ2-7|.
TGTGCCAGTAGGTTGACAGGAACCCTCTACGAGCAGTACTTC
CASRLTGTLYEQYF
>TRBV2|TRBD1|TRBJ2-6|.
TGTGCCAGCAGTGGCGATGGACAGGATTCTTTCGTCCTGACTTTC
CASSGDGQDSFVLTF
>TRBV9|.|TRBJ1-5|few
TGTGCCAGCAGCGTCGGTAGCAATCAGCCCCAGCATTTT
CASSVGSNQPQHF
>TRBV9|TRBD2|TRBJ2-7|medium-sized
TGTGCCAGCAGCGTAGGGATAGCGGGAGTTGAGCAGTACTTC
CASSVGIAGVEQYF
>TRBV4-1|.|TRBJ1-1|few
TGCGCCAGCAGCCAAGAAAAATATGGAGCAAACACTGAAGCTTTCTTT
CASSQEKYGANTEAFF
>TRBV7-2|.|TRBJ2-1|few
TGTGCCAGCGAAGGGGGTCAGACGGATGAGCAGTTCTTC
CASEGGQTDEQFF
>TRBV7-9|TRBD2|TRBJ2-3|.
TGTGCCAGCAGTCCTGGTGGTAGCGGGAGGACAGATACGCAGTATTTT
CASSPGGSGRTDTQYF
>TRBV4-2|.|TRBJ1-5|.
TGTGCCAGCAGCCAAGATACGGAGGGGCCGCGCAATCAGCCCCAGCATTTT
CASSQDTEGPRNQPQHF
>TRBV15|.|TRBJ2-5|.
TGTGCCACCAGCAAGGCCGGAGAGACCCAGTACTTC
CATSKAGETQYF
>TRBV7-8|.|TRBJ2-1|.
TGTGCCAGCAGCTTGGCCCCCGAGCAGTTCTTC
CASSLAPEQFF
>TRBV20-1|.|TRBJ2-3|.
TGCAGTGCTAGGCCCCCGAAGCCCCCTGCTAGCACAGTTACGCAGTATTTT
CSARPPKPPASTVTQYF
>TRBV12-3/TRBV12-4|.|TRBJ2-7|.
TGTGCCAGCAGTCCAGCCTGGACGGTCTCCTACGAGCAGTACTTC
CASSPAWTVSYEQYF
>TRBV28|TRBD1|TRBJ1-5|.
TGTGCCAGCAGACACCGCCCGGGACAGGGGCCCATTGTGCCCCAGCATTTT
CASRHRPGQGPIVPQHF
>TRBV6-2/TRBV6-3|.|TRBJ1-4|few
TGTGCCAGCATCGAGGGGCTGGGACGACATGAAAAACTGTTTTTT
CASIEGLGRHEKLFF
>TRBV11-2|TRBD2|TRBJ2-1|.
TGTGCCAGCAGCCGAGCTAGCGGGAGCTACAATGAGCAGTTCTTC
CASSRASGSYNEQFF
>TRBV7-8|.|TRBJ2-1|once
TGTGCCAGCAGCTTTATGGCTAGCGACTACAAAGAGCAGTTCTTC
CASSFMASDYKEQFF
>TRBV4-2|.|TRBJ2-5|.
TGTGCCAGCAGCCAAGAAGGCAGCCAAGAGACCCAGTACTTC
CASSQEGSQETQYF
>TRBV7-6|TRBD2|TRBJ2-7|.
TGTGCCAGCAGCCCCGGGACTAGCGGCACCTACGAGCAGTACTTC
CASSPGTSGTYEQYF
>TRBV4-1|.|TRBJ2-4|.
TGCGCCAGCAGCCAGTCTTCCCACATTCAGTACTTC
CASSQSSHIQYF
>TRBV6-4|.|TRBJ2-1|many
TGTGCCAGCAGTGACTCTAGGGGAAATGAGCAGTTCTTC
CASSDSRGNEQFF
>TRBV7-9|.|TRBJ2-7|.
TGTGCCAGCAGCCCCAGAAGGACCAGTTCCTACGAGCAGTACTTC
CASSPRRTSSYEQYF
>TRBV20-1|.|TRBJ2-7|.
TGCAGTGCTATCCCCGGGGCTAGCAGTTACGAGCAGTACTTC
CSAIPGASSYEQYF
>TRBV28|.|TRBJ2-3|.
TGTGCCACCCTGGGACAGGGTGGAATAGCGGGAGAATTAGATACGCAGTATTTT
CATLGQGGIAGELDTQYF
>TRBV12-3/TRBV12-4|.|TRBJ2-3|few
TGTGCCAGCAGTTTAGGGCCGGGGGAGTGGTATTTT
CASSLGPGEWYF
>TRBV3-1|TRBD1|TRBJ1-5|.
TGTGCCAGCAGCGGAGGGACAGGGTTTGGTCAGCCCCAGCATTTT
CASSGGTGFGQPQHF
>TRBV7-9|.|TRBJ2-7|.
TGTGCCAGCAGCCCACCGGGACATTCCTACGAGCAGTACTTC
CASSPPGHSYEQYF
>TRBV21-1|.|TRBJ2-7|.
TGTGCCAGCAGCATAGGGGGCAACTCGGGGCCCCCCTCCTACGAGCAGTACTTC
CASSIGGNSGPPSYEQYF
>TRBV7-8|.|TRBJ2-7|few
TGTGCCAGCAGCCCCGGGAGCAACTACGAGCAGTACTTC
CASSPGSNYEQYF
>TRBV7-8|.|TRBJ2-5|many
TGTGCCAGCAGGGGCCAAGAGACCCAGTACTTC
CASRGQETQYF
>TRBV5-1|TRBD2|TRBJ2-1|many
TGCGCCAGCAGCAGCGGGGGGGCTAACAATGAGCAGTTCTTC
CASSSGGANNEQFF
>TRBV2|TRBD1|TRBJ2-6|few
TGTGCCAGAGAGGGGGCAGGGAACACTGGGGCCAGCGTCCTGACTTTC
CAREGAGNTGASVLTF
>TRBV27|.|TRBJ2-4|.
TGTGCCAGCAGATTGACAGCCTTAATCATTCAGTACTTC
CASRLTALIIQYF
>TRBV9|.|TRBJ2-6|.
TGTGCCAGCAGCGTAGATAGGGACTCTGGGGCCAACGTCCTGACTTTC
CASSVDRDSGANVLTF
>TRBV28|.|TRBJ2-1|.
TGTGCCAGCAGTTTAACTTGGCCGGCTGAGCAGTTCTTC
CASSLTWPAEQFF
>TRBV19|TRBD1|TRBJ2-3|.
TGTGCCAGTAGTTCCGGACAGGGCTCTCCAGATACGCAGTATTTT
CASSSGQGSPDTQYF
>TRBV27|.|TRBJ2-7|.
TGTGCCAGCAGTTTATTGGGGGATCCCTACGAGCAGTACTTC
CASSLLGDPYEQYF
>TRBV27|TRBD1|TRBJ2-4|.
TGTGCCGGCAGTGTGGCAGGGGGTGCCAAAAACATTCAGTACTTC
CAGSVAGGAKNIQYF
>TRBV13|TRBD2|TRBJ2-1|.
TGTGCCAGCAGCCCCGGGACTAGCCCCTACAATGAGCAGTTCTTC
CASSPGTSPYNEQFF
>TRBV4-3|.|TRBJ2-7|.
TGCGCCAGCAGCCAAGACGGCAGCGGGCAAGATCCCTACGAGCAGTACTTC
CASSQDGSGQDPYEQYF
>TRBV29-1|.|TRBJ2-3|once
TGCAGCGCCCTCACAGAATCGCAGTATTTT
CSALTESQYF
>TRBV4-1|TRBD1|TRBJ2-7|.
TGCGCCAGCAGCGTCGGGACAGGGGGCTACGAGCAGTACTTC
CASSVGTGGYEQYF
>TRBV2|TRBD1|TRBJ2-7|.
TGTGCCAGCGGCCGCAGGGGGATGTTCTACGAGCAGTACTTC
CASGRRGMFYEQYF